The clone carrying this T cell receptor beta chain was found a few times. The antigen is undetermined. This entry belongs to a study of cytomegalovirus exposure and HLA in healthy donors. Whole-study context: Sequencing of approximately 190 million T cells in an earlier analysis found under 120 million unique TCR beta sequences. Findings and limits, study-wide: Among CMV-associated TCR beta chains, most appeared HLA-restricted in a later analysis. Some V segments, TRBV6-2 and TRBV6-3 among them, were indistinguishable and were therefore excluded.

The PCR made use of 60 Vbeta and 13 Jbeta primers. Clones were sequenced by immunoSEQ multiplex PCR, and TCRdb holds only the in-frame ones, with some missing. The data contain about 120,000 clones, 9% to 10% of them singletons. At the time of sampling, donors were nominally healthy, though unrecorded immune exposures were likely. V was cut by 0 bases and J by 5 bases, with 11 bases left in between. Germline V gene sequence: CDR1 KGHSH, CDR2 LQKENI. The CDR3 extends over 14 amino acids. The sample was PBMCs. This clonotype was sampled from a man under 40 in good health and CMV-seronegative. The rearrangement joins TRBV18 to TRBJ2-7; D may be TRBD1 (7 bases). CDR3 nucleotide sequence: TGTGCCAGCTCACCACCGCAGGGGGGCAACGAGCAGTACTTC. As protein: CASSPPQGGNEQYF. Based on the CDR3 plus reference TRBV18 and TRBJ2-7, the full variable domain is NAGVMQNPRHLVRRRGQEARLRCSPMKGHSHVYWYRQLPEEGLKFMVYLQKENIIDESGMPKERFSAEFPKEGPSILRIQQVVRGDSAAYFCASSPPQGGNEQYFGPGTRLTVT.